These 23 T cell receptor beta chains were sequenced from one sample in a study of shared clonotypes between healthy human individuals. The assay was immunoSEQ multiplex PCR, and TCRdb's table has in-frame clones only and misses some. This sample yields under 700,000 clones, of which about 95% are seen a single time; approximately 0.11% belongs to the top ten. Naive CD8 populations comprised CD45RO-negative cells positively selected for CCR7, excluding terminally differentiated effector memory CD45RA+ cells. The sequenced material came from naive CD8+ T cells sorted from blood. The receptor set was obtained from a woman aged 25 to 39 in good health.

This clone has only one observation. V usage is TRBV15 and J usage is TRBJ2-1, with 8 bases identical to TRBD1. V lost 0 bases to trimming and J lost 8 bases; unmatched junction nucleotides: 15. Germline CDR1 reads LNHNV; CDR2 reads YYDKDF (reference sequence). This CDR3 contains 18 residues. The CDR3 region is CATSRDHYRDRTFYEQFF. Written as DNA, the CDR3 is TGTGCCACCAGCAGAGATCATTATAGGGACAGGACGTTTTATGAGCAGTTCTTC. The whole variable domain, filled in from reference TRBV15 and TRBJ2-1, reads DAMVIQNPRYQVTQFGKPVTLSCSQTLNHNVMYWYQQKSSQAPKLLFHYYDKDFNNEADTPDNFQSRRPNTSFCFLDIRSPGLGDTAMYLCATSRDHYRDRTFYEQFFGPGTRLTVL.

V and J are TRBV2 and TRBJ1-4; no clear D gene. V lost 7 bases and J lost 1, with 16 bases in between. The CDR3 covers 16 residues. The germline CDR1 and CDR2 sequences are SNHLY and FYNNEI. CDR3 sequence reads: CASNLAKSLTNEKLFF. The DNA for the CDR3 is TGTGCCAGCAATTTAGCCAAATCTTTAACTAATGAAAAACTGTTTTTT. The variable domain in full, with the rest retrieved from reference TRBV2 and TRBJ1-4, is EPEVTQTPSHQVTQMGQEVILRCVPISNHLYFYWYRQILGQKVEFLVSFYNNEISEKSEIFDDQFSVERPDGSNFTLKIRSTKLEDSAMYFCASNLAKSLTNEKLFFGSGTQLSVL.

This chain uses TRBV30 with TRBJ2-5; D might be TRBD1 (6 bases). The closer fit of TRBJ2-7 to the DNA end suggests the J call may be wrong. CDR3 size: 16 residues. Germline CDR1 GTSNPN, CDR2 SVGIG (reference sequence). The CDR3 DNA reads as TGTGCCTGGAGTGTCGTCCCCCGGGACACCTCCTACGAGCAGTACTTC. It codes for CAWSVVPRDTSYEQYF.

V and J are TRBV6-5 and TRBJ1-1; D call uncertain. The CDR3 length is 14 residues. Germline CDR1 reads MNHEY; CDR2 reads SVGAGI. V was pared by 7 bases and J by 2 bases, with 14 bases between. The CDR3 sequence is CASTHGRTNTEAFF. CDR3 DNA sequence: TGTGCCAGCACCCACGGGAGGACCAACACTGAAGCTTTCTTT.

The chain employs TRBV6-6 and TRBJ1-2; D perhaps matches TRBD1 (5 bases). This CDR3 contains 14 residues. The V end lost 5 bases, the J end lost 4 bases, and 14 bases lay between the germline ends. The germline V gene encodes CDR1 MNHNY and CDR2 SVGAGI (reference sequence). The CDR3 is CASSEGRLIYGYTF. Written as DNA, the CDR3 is TGTGCCAGCAGTGAGGGACGGTTAATCTATGGCTACACCTTC.

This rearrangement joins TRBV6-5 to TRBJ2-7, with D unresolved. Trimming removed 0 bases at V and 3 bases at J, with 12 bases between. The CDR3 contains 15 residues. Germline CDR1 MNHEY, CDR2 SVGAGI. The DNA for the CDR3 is TGTGCCAGCAGTTACTCAGTACTCTCCCTCTACGAGCAGTACTTC. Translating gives CASSYSVLSLYEQYF.

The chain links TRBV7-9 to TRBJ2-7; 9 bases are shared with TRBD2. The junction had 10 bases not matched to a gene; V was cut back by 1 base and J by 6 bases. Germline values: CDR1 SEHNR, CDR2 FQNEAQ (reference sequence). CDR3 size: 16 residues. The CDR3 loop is CASSLDRSSGIGEQYF. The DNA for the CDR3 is TGTGCCAGCAGCTTAGATCGGTCTAGCGGGATTGGCGAGCAGTACTTC.

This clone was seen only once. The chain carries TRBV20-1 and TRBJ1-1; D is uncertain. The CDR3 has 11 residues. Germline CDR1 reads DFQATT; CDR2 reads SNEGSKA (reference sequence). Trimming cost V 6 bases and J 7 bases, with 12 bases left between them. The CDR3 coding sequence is TGCAGTGCCCCCTCTGGCAATGAAGCTTTCTTT. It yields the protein CSAPSGNEAFF.

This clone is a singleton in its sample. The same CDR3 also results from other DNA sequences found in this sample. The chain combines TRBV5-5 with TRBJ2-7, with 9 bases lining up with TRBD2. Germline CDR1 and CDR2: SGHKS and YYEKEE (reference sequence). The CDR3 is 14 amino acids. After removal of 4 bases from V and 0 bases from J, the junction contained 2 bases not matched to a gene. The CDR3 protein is CASSLAGSSYEQYF. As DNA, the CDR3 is TGTGCCAGCAGCCTAGCGGGGAGCTCCTACGAGCAGTACTTC.

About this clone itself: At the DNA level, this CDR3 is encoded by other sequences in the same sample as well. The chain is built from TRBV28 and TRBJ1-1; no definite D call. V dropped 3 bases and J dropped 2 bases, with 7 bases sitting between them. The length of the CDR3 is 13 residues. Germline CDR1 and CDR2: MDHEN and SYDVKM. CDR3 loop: CASSFTENTEAFF. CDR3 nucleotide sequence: TGTGCCAGCAGTTTTACGGAAAACACTGAAGCTTTCTTT.

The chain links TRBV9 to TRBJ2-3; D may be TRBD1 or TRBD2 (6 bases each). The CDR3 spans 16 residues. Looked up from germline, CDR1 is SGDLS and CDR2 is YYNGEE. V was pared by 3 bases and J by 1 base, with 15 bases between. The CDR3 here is CASSAKEGGRTDTQYF. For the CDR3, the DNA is TGTGCCAGCAGCGCTAAAGAAGGGGGGCGCACAGATACGCAGTATTTT.

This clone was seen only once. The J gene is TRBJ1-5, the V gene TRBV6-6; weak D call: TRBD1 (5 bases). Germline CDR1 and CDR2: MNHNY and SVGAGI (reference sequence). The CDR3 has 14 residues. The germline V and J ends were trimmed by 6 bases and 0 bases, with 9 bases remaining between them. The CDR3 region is CASSAGSSNQPQHF. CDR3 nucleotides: TGTGCCAGCAGCGCAGGGTCTAGCAATCAGCCCCAGCATTTT.

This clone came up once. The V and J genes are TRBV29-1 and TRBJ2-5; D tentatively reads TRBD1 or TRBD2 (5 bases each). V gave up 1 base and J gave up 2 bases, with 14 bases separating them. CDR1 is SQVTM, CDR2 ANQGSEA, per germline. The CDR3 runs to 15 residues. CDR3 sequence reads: CSVEGGYRRQETQYF. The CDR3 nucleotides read TGCAGCGTTGAAGGGGGGTACCGCCGACAAGAGACCCAGTACTTC.

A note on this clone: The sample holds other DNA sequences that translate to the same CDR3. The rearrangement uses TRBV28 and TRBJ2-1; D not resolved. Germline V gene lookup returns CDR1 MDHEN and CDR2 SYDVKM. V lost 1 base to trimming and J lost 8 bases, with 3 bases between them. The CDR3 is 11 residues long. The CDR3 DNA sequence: TGTGCCAGCAGTTTATCTCATGAGCAGTTCTTC. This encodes CASSLSHEQFF.

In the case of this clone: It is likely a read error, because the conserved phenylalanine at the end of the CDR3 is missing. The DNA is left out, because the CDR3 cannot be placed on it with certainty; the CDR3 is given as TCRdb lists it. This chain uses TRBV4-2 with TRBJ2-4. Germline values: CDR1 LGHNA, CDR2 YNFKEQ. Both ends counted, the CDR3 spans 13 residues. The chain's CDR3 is CASSQDLGGLLSL.

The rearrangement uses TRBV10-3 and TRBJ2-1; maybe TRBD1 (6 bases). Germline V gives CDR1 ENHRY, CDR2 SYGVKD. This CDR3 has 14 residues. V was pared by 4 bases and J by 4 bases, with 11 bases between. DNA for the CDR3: TGTGCCATCAGTGGGGTTCAGGGGTACAATGAGCAGTTCTTC. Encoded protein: CAISGVQGYNEQFF.

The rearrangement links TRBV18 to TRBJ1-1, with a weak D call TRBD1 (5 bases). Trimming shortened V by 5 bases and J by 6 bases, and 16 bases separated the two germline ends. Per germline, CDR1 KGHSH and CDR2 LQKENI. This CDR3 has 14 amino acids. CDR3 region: CASSATPREAEAFF. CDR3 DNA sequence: TGTGCCAGCTCAGCAACTCCCAGGGAAGCTGAAGCTTTCTTT.

The CDR3 DNA is TGTGCCAGCAGCTTGGAGCTTGACAAGCACGAGCAGTACTTC. This codes for CASSLELDKHEQYF. The chain joins TRBV5-8 to TRBJ2-7; D is undetermined. Germline CDR1 reads SGHTS; CDR2 reads YDEGEE. V was clipped by 0 bases and J by 5 bases, with 12 bases between them. This CDR3 is built from 14 residues. Together with reference TRBV5-8 and TRBJ2-7, the CDR3 gives the full variable domain: EAGVTQSPTHLIKTRGQQATLRCSPISGHTSVYWYQQALGLGLQFLLWYDEGEERNRGNFPPRFSGRQFPNYSSELNVNALELEDSALYLCASSLELDKHEQYFGPGTRLTVT.

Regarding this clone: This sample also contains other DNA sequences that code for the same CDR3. CDR3 in DNA: TGTGCCAGCAGTTTTACAGATACGCAGTATTTT. It yields the protein CASSFTDTQYF. The chain carries TRBV7-9 and TRBJ2-3, with unresolved D. Trimming cost V 6 bases and J 3 bases, with 4 bases left between them. The germline CDR1 and CDR2 sequences are SEHNR and FQNEAQ (reference sequence). This CDR3 has 11 residues.

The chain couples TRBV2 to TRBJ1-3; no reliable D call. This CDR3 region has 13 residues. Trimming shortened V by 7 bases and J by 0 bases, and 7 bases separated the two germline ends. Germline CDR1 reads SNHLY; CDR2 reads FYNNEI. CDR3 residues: CASNRLSGNTIYF. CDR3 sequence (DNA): TGTGCCAGCAACAGACTCTCTGGAAACACCATATATTTT.

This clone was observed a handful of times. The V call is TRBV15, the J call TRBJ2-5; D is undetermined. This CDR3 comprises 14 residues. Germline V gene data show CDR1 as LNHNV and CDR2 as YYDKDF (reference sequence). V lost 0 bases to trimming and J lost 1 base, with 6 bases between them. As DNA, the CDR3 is TGTGCCACCAGCAGAGATGCCAGCCAAGAGACCCAGTACTTC. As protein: CATSRDASQETQYF.

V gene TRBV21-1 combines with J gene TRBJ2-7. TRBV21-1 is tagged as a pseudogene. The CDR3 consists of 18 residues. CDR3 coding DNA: TGTGCCAGCAGCAAAGGAGTGGAGGGGGACTGGAAATTCTACGAGCAGTACTTC. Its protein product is CASSKGVEGDWKFYEQYF.

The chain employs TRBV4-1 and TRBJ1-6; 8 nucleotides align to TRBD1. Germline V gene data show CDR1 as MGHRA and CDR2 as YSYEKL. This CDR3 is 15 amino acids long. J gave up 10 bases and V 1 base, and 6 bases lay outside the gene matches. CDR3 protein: CASSQGDRGGSPLHF. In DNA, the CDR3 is TGCGCCAGCAGCCAAGGCGACAGGGGAGGCTCACCCCTCCACTTT.